A selection of T cell receptor beta chains follows, all from one sample in a study of blood T cell repertoires in COVID-19. The assay was immunoSEQ multiplex PCR, and TCRdb's table has in-frame clones only and misses some. In the table there are roughly 450,000 clones, 90% of which are singletons. Sequences were obtained from PBMCs or T cells enriched from blood (not recorded which). The origin of the receptors is a young man who had recovered from COVID-19. Both conserved end residues are part of each CDR3. A D gene is named only where the DNA matches it firmly.

cdr3_length	v_call	d_call	j_call	cdr3_nt	cdr3_aa
14	TRBV18	-	TRBJ2-5	TGTGCCAGCTCACCGCGGGGCCTCCAAGAGACCCAGTACTTC	CASSPRGLQETQYF
14	TRBV28	TRBD1	TRBJ2-7	TGTGCCAGCAGTCCCGGGACAGGCTTTTACGAGCAGTACTTC	CASSPGTGFYEQYF
14	TRBV6-5	-	TRBJ1-1	TGTGCCAGCAGTTACGGGCAGGGTCACGATAAAGCTTTCTTT	CASSYGQGHDKAFF
20	TRBV7-3	TRBD2	TRBJ2-3	TGTGCCAGCAGCTTAAGGGGTTTGGGGACTAGCGGCTCTAGCACAGATACGCAGTATTTT	CASSLRGLGTSGSSTDTQYF
18	TRBV7-2	TRBD2	TRBJ2-3	TGTGCCAGCAGCTTAAGGGTCGAGGCGGGGGGAGGCACAGATACGCAGTATTTT	CASSLRVEAGGGTDTQYF
13	TRBV29-1	TRBD1	TRBJ1-2	TGCAGCGCTGGGACAGGGGGAAACTATGGCTACACCTTC	CSAGTGGNYGYTF
12	TRBV11-1	-	TRBJ1-1	TGTGCCAGCAGAGAACTGACTCGGGAAACTTTCTTT	CASRELTRETFF
15	TRBV14	-	TRBJ1-2	TGTGCCAGCAGCCAAGATCTTGCAGGGTTCGGTGGCTACACCTTC	CASSQDLAGFGGYTF
19	TRBV4-1	-	TRBJ1-2	TGCGCCAGCAGCCATCCATCCTATTTGGGCGGGAAGGGCGACTATGGCTACACCTTC	CASSHPSYLGGKGDYGYTF
13	TRBV24-1	-	TRBJ1-1	TGTGCCACCAGTGATTTGATAACCAAACACGCTTTCTTT	CATSDLITKHAFF